The clone carrying this TCR beta chain was counted a single time. V gave up 2 bases and J gave up 5 bases, with 14 bases separating them. There are 14 residues in the CDR3. The germline CDR1 and CDR2 sequences are SGHRS and YFSETQ. These data belong to a study of cytomegalovirus exposure and HLA in healthy donors. PCR amplification relied on 60 Vbeta primers (plus 13 Jbeta primers). Method: immunoSEQ multiplex PCR; TCRdb's copy keeps in-frame clones and lacks some. The sample gives about 140,000 clones, roughly 82% of which show up once; around 3% is in the top ten. This rearrangement joins TRBV5-1 to TRBJ2-7, with D perhaps matching TRBD2 (5 bases). Sequencing was carried out using PBMCs. This TCR was recovered from a man younger than 35 in good health and CMV-seropositive. The CDR3 sequence is CASSFGQGGNEQYF. CDR3 bases: TGCGCCAGCAGCTTCGGGCAAGGAGGTAACGAGCAGTACTTC.